These 14 T cell receptor beta chains originate from one sample sequenced in a study of blood T cell repertoires in COVID-19. Clones were sequenced by immunoSEQ multiplex PCR, and TCRdb holds only the in-frame ones, with some missing. The sample consists of roughly 110,000 clones, 88% of them appearing once. Sequences were obtained from peripheral blood. Receptors were obtained from a man in his forties or fifties with active or convalescent COVID-19.

V is TRBV5-1 and J is TRBJ2-2, with TRBD2 identical over 7 bases. Germline V gene sequence: CDR1 SGHRS, CDR2 YFSETQ. This CDR3 region has 17 residues. The V and J ends lost 3 bases and 5 bases, in that order; junction bases with no gene match: 13. DNA of the CDR3: TGCGCCAGCAGCTATGTATCGTCGGGAGGAGGAACCGGGGAGCTGTTTTTT. Protein: CASSYVSSGGGTGELFF. The whole variable domain, remainder taken from reference TRBV5-1 and TRBJ2-2, is KAGVTQTPRYLIKTRGQQVTLSCSPISGHRSVSWYQQTPGQGLQFLFEYFSETQRNKGNFPGRFSGRQFSNSRSEMNVSTLELGDSALYLCASSYVSSGGGTGELFFGEGSRLTVL.

The chain has TRBV2 and TRBJ1-5; D uncertain. CDR3 length: 14 amino acids. Germline values: CDR1 SNHLY, CDR2 FYNNEI. Trimming cost V 1 base and J 4 bases, with 8 bases left between them. This chain's CDR3 is CASSEVGGNQPQHF. DNA of the CDR3: TGTGCCAGCAGTGAAGTGGGCGGGAATCAGCCCCAGCATTTT.

This clone was detected only a few times. J is TRBJ1-6 and V is TRBV27; possibly TRBD1 for D (6 bases). The V gene lost 6 bases and the J gene lost 7 bases, with 13 bases spanning the gap. Germline values: CDR1 MNHEY, CDR2 SMNVEV (reference sequence). The CDR3 totals 14 residues. CDR3 amino acids: CASRRGADNSPLHF. CDR3 nucleotide sequence: TGTGCCAGCAGACGGGGGGCAGACAATTCACCCCTCCACTTT.

The J gene is TRBJ1-5, the V gene TRBV12-5; D not certain. V dropped 6 bases and J dropped 1 base, with 7 bases sitting between them. Germline V CDR1 and CDR2: LGHNT, FRNRAP. This CDR3 has 13 residues. CDR3 amino acids: CASGLESNQPQHF. DNA for the CDR3: TGTGCTAGTGGGTTAGAAAGCAATCAGCCCCAGCATTTT. Together with reference TRBV12-5 and TRBJ1-5, the CDR3 gives the full variable domain: DARVTQTPRHKVTEMGQEVTMRCQPILGHNTVFWYRQTMMQGLELLAYFRNRAPLDDSGMPKDRFSAEMPDATLATLKIQPSEPRDSAVYFCASGLESNQPQHFGDGTRLSIL.

V is TRBV21-1 and J is TRBJ1-6; TRBD1 reflects the table's D call only, with no check against the DNA. TRBV21-1 is flagged as a pseudogene. The CDR3 loop spans 15 amino acids. The CDR3 loop reads CASPLHFRQASPLHF. The CDR3 region has the DNA TGTGCCAGCCCCCTTCATTTTCGACAGGCGTCACCCCTCCACTTT.

This chain links TRBV7-6 with TRBJ2-2, with 7 bases aligning to TRBD2. V gave up 4 bases and J gave up 0 bases; unmatched junction bases: 2. This CDR3 contains 15 residues. From germline, CDR1 is SGHVS and CDR2 FNYEAQ. The CDR3 region is CASSSTSANTGELFF. The CDR3 bases are TGTGCCAGCAGCTCAACTAGCGCGAACACCGGGGAGCTGTTTTTT.

This rearrangement joins TRBV11-3 to TRBJ2-3; tentative D call: TRBD2 (6 bases). CDR1 and CDR2 from the germline V gene are SGHNT and YENEEA. V lost 5 bases and J lost 3, with 12 bases in between. There are 14 residues in the CDR3. CDR3 region: CASSPGTSTDTQYF. The CDR3 region has the DNA TGTGCCAGCAGCCCCGGGACTTCGACAGATACGCAGTATTTT.

The table lists this clone with a few counts. The rearrangement links TRBV27 to TRBJ1-5, with a weak D call TRBD1 (5 bases). V gave up 10 bases and J gave up 4 bases, with 14 bases separating them. This CDR3 has 13 amino acids. Germline loops: CDR1 MNHEY, CDR2 SMNVEV (reference sequence). In nucleotides, the CDR3 is TGTGCCACTCGGGCAGGGCCAAATCAGCCCCAGCATTTT. Protein sequence: CATRAGPNQPQHF.

The chain recombines TRBV18 with TRBJ1-1, with a tentative D call TRBD1 (6 bases). V lost 2 bases, J lost 0 bases, and 10 bases lay in between. Germline V CDR1 and CDR2: KGHSH, LQKENI. The CDR3 loop spans 15 amino acids. This CDR3 reads CASSPRAGVNTEAFF. CDR3 in DNA: TGTGCCAGCTCACCAAGGGCAGGGGTGAACACTGAAGCTTTCTTT.

The sample holds one count of this clone. CDR3 bases: TGTGCCAGCAGACACATGACAGATTATAGCAATCAGCCCCAGCATTTT. It translates to CASRHMTDYSNQPQHF. The chain recombines TRBV28 with TRBJ1-5, with D possibly being TRBD1 (5 bases). The CDR3 has 16 amino acids. Germline V gene data show CDR1 as MDHEN and CDR2 as SYDVKM. Between the trimmed V and J ends, which lost 6 bases and 0 bases, there was a span of 15 bases.

The rearrangement links TRBV15 to TRBJ1-5, with D possibly being TRBD1 (6 bases). There are 16 residues in the CDR3. The germline CDR1 and CDR2 sequences are LNHNV and YYDKDF (reference sequence). V lost 0 bases to trimming and J lost 9 bases, with 18 bases between them. CDR3 sequence: CATSRDLSRGPGPQHF. CDR3 sequence (DNA): TGTGCCACCAGCAGAGATCTCTCCAGGGGTCCTGGGCCCCAGCATTTT.

This clone was seen once. V usage is TRBV6-5 and J usage is TRBJ1-1; D ambiguous. V shed 0 bases and J shed 0 bases, with 8 bases lying between them. Germline CDR1 reads MNHEY; CDR2 reads SVGAGI. The length of the CDR3 is 15 residues. The CDR3 here is CASSYSQSVNTEAFF. CDR3 DNA: TGTGCCAGCAGTTACTCTCAGTCTGTGAACACTGAAGCTTTCTTT.

The chain couples TRBV5-6 to TRBJ1-2; weak D call: TRBD1 (6 bases). V lost 5 bases to trimming and J lost 5 bases, with 13 bases between them. Germline assignment: CDR1 SGHDT and CDR2 YYEEEE. This CDR3 spans 13 amino acids. This CDR3 reads CASRRTDIYGYTF. CDR3 in DNA: TGTGCCAGCAGGCGGACAGATATATATGGCTACACCTTC.

This chain links TRBV28 with TRBJ2-2; 8 bases are a match to TRBD1. This CDR3 contains 12 residues. V was clipped by 9 bases and J by 7 bases; unmatched bases: 4. The germline gives CDR1 MDHEN, CDR2 SYDVKM. CDR3 in DNA: TGTGCCAGGACAGGGGCAATCGGGGAGCTGTTTTTT. Translated, it gives CARTGAIGELFF. The full variable domain, in which reference TRBV28 and TRBJ2-2 provide the parts outside the CDR3, is DVKVTQSSRYLVKRTGEKVFLECVQDMDHENMFWYRQDPGLGLRLIYFSYDVKMKEKGDIPEGYSVSREKKERFSLILESASTNQTSMYLCARTGAIGELFFGEGSRLTVL.